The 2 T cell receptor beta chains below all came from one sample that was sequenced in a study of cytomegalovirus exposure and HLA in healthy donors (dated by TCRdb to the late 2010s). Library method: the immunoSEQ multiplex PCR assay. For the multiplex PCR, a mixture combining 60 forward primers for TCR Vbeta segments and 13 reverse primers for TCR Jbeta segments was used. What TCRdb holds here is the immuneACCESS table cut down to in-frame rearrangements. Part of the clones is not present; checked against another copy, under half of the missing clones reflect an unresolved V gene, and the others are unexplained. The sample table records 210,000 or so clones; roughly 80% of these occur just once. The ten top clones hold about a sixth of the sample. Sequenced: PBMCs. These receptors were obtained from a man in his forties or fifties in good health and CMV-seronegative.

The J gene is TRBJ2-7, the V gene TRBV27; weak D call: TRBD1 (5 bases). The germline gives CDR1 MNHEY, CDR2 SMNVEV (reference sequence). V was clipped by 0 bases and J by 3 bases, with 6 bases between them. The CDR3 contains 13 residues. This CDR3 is CASSLSQGYEQYF. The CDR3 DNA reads TGTGCCAGCAGTTTATCGCAGGGCTACGAGCAGTACTTC.

CDR3 amino acids: CASSPQALNTEAFF. In DNA form, the CDR3 reads TGCGCCAGCAGCCCCCAGGCACTGAACACTGAAGCTTTCTTT. This chain uses TRBV4-1 with TRBJ1-1; D unresolved. V was pared by 4 bases and J by 0 bases, with 9 bases between. The CDR3 covers 14 residues. Germline V gives CDR1 MGHRA, CDR2 YSYEKL.